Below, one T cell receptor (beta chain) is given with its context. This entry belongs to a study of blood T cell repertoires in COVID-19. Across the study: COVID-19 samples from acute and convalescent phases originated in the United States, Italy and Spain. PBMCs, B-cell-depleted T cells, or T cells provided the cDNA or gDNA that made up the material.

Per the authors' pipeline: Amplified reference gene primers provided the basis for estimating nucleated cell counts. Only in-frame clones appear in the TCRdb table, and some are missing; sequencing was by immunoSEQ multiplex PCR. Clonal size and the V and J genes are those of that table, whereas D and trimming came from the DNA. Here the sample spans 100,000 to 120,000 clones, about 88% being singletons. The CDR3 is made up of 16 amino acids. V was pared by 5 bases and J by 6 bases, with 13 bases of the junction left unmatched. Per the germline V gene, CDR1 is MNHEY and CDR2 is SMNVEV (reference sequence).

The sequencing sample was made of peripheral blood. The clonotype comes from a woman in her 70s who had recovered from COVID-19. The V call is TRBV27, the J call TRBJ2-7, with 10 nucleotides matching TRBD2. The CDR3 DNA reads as TGTGCCAGCAGTCCCTTGGATGAGCTAGCGGGAGCCGAGCAGTACTTC. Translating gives CASSPLDELAGAEQYF.